This entry lists 25 T cell receptor beta chains sequenced from one sample in a study. In TCRdb, the RT-PCR reads were re-called with MiXCR into one record per CDR3 protein. The data show 550,000 to 750,000 distinct CDR3 sequences, with approximately 15% seen just once and 3.6% held by the top ten. The material sequenced was memory CD4+ T cells from blood. The receptor source for this set is a female donor in good health, serving as a healthy control.

The chain combines TRBV7-2 with TRBJ1-1, with a possible D match to TRBD1 (5 bases). The CDR3 length is 14 residues. Germline assignment: CDR1 SGHTA and CDR2 FQGNSA. Trimming took off 2 bases at V and 4 bases at J, with 11 bases between the two ends. Written as DNA, the CDR3 is TGTGCCAGCAGCTTACAGGGTTTTGGCACTGAAGCTTTCTTT. Translated: CASSLQGFGTEAFF.

This clonotype was observed a few times. This chain uses TRBV4-2 with TRBJ1-1; D not resolved. The germline V gene has CDR1 LGHNA and CDR2 YNFKEQ. V dropped 1 base and J dropped 0 bases, with 9 bases sitting between them. CDR3 length equals 15 residues. This CDR3 reads CASSQVVSVNTEAFF. The CDR3 nucleotides are TGTGCCAGCAGCCAAGTAGTATCCGTGAACACTGAAGCTTTCTTT.

Only a few counts were recorded for this clonotype. This rearrangement joins TRBV29-1 to TRBJ2-5; D might be TRBD1 (7 bases). The V gene lost 7 bases and the J gene lost 5 bases, with 23 bases spanning the gap. Looked up from germline, CDR1 is SQVTM and CDR2 is ANQGSEA. CDR3 length: 15 amino acids. The CDR3 DNA sequence: TGCAGCGCTACCAAGGGGGCGGGATCGGGCGAGACCCAGTACTTC. Its protein product is CSATKGAGSGETQYF. The variable domain in full, completed from reference TRBV29-1 and TRBJ2-5, reads SAVISQKPSRDICQRGTSLTIQCQVDSQVTMMFWYRQQPGQSLTLIATANQGSEATYESGFVIDKFPISRPNLTFSTLTVSNMSPEDSSIYLCSATKGAGSGETQYFGPGTRLLVL.

This clonotype was seen a handful of times. The rearrangement joins TRBV14 to TRBJ2-5; D gene unclear. The CDR3 consists of 12 residues. Germline values: CDR1 SGHDN, CDR2 FVKESK. Trimming cost V 5 bases and J 4 bases, with 8 bases left between them. The CDR3: CASSVNRETQYF. The CDR3 coding sequence is TGTGCCAGCAGCGTAAATCGAGAGACCCAGTACTTC. Filled out from reference TRBV14 and TRBJ2-5, the complete variable domain reads EAGVTQFPSHSVIEKGQTVTLRCDPISGHDNLYWYRRVMGKEIKFLLHFVKESKQDESGMPNNRFLAERTGGTYSTLKVQPAELEDSGVYFCASSVNRETQYFGPGTRLLVL.

The table lists this clonotype with many counts. CDR3 bases: TGCAGTGCTAGAGATGGCAGCGGGAGGCTATCCTACAATGAGCAGTTCTTC. Its protein product is CSARDGSGRLSYNEQFF. The chain combines TRBV20-1 with TRBJ2-1; 9 bases line up with TRBD2. The germline CDR1 and CDR2 sequences are DFQATT and SNEGSKA (reference sequence). The CDR3 has 17 amino acids. V lost 0 bases and J lost 1; bases outside the gene matches: 7.

CDR3 protein: CASRTDSSTRYGYTF. In DNA form, the CDR3 reads TGCGCCAGCAGGACGGATTCCTCAACTCGGTATGGCTACACCTTC. The V and J genes are TRBV5-1 and TRBJ1-2; D call uncertain. This CDR3 is built from 15 residues. Trimming took off 5 bases at V and 5 bases at J, with 19 bases between the two ends. The germline V gene has CDR1 SGHRS and CDR2 YFSETQ.

This chain joins TRBV28 and TRBJ1-2; the D gene is possibly TRBD1 (6 bases). This CDR3 has 14 residues. V was pared by 6 bases and J by 8 bases, with 19 bases between. The V gene's germline CDR1 is MDHEN and CDR2 SYDVKM. DNA for the CDR3: TGTGCCAGCAGCCTTTTTGGGCGGACAGAGGGCTACACCTTC. Translated: CASSLFGRTEGYTF.

The chain uses TRBV5-1 and TRBJ2-5; D gene ambiguous. The CDR3 is 14 residues long. From germline, CDR1 is SGHRS and CDR2 YFSETQ. The ends were cut back, 3 bases at V and 9 bases at J, with 18 bases in the middle. CDR3 residues: CASSSDPGSWAQYF. DNA of the CDR3: TGCGCCAGCAGCTCCGACCCCGGTTCGTGGGCCCAGTACTTC.

This clonotype was counted a few times. This chain uses TRBV27 with TRBJ2-3; D is perhaps TRBD2 (6 bases). The CDR3 spans 14 residues. The germline V and J ends were trimmed by 8 bases and 0 bases, with 12 bases remaining between them. Germline CDR1 is MNHEY and CDR2 is SMNVEV (reference sequence). CDR3: CASWRALSTDTQYF. DNA of the CDR3: TGTGCCAGCTGGAGGGCCCTTAGCACAGATACGCAGTATTTT.

This clonotype was recorded at least ten times. The rearrangement joins TRBV20-1 to TRBJ2-5; weak D call: TRBD2 (5 bases). CDR1 and CDR2 (germline): DFQATT, SNEGSKA (reference sequence). The V end was cut by 0 bases, the J end by 6 bases, with 14 bases between. The CDR3 runs 14 residues. In DNA, the CDR3 is TGCAGTGCTAGAGAACCCCGCGGGTGGAAGACCCAGTACTTC. It is translated as CSAREPRGWKTQYF.

The chain carries TRBV5-5 and TRBJ1-1, with D uncertain. Deletions cut 3 bases from V and 0 bases from J, with 6 bases between. This CDR3 contains 13 residues. Germline V gives CDR1 SGHKS, CDR2 YYEKEE (reference sequence). The CDR3 sequence is CASSWAVNTEAFF. The CDR3 DNA is TGTGCCAGCAGCTGGGCAGTGAACACTGAAGCTTTCTTT.

There are many counts of this clonotype. J is TRBJ2-1 and V is TRBV27, with D possibly being TRBD2 (6 bases). CDR3 length: 13 residues. Germline CDR1 is MNHEY and CDR2 is SMNVEV (reference sequence). Trimming stripped 7 bases from V and 8 bases from J, with 15 bases between. The CDR3 loop reads CASTRGLGDEQFF. In DNA form, the CDR3 reads TGTGCCAGCACGCGGGGTCTAGGGGATGAGCAGTTCTTC.

The chain joins TRBV10-3 to TRBJ1-2, with 9 bases aligning to TRBD1. Trimming removed 6 bases from V and 4 bases from J; junction bases left unmatched: 0. This CDR3 has 12 residues. The germline V gene encodes CDR1 ENHRY and CDR2 SYGVKD. CDR3 DNA sequence: TGTGCCATCAGGGGACAGGGCTATGGCTACACCTTC. Amino acids: CAIRGQGYGYTF.

In this sample, this clonotype turned up a few times. V gene TRBV6-6 combines with J gene TRBJ2-1; D is ambiguous. The V gene lost 2 bases and the J gene lost 5 bases, with 10 bases spanning the gap. The germline CDR1 and CDR2 sequences are MNHNY and SVGAGI (reference sequence). There are 14 residues in the CDR3. CDR3 amino acids: CASSYPPGHNEQFF. CDR3 in DNA: TGTGCCAGCAGTTACCCACCCGGCCACAATGAGCAGTTCTTC.

This rearrangement joins TRBV5-6 to TRBJ1-4, with D tentatively TRBD1 (5 bases). CDR3 length equals 18 residues. V gave up 2 bases and J gave up 0 bases, with 17 bases separating them. Germline values: CDR1 SGHDT, CDR2 YYEEEE. CDR3 residues: CASSLLPGGSATNEKLFF. DNA for the CDR3: TGTGCCAGCAGCTTATTGCCCGGGGGATCCGCAACTAATGAAAAACTGTTTTTT.

Concerning this clonotype itself: The junction departs from the called germline gene at one end, perhaps through a read error. This chain uses TRBV7-2 with TRBJ2-5, with D maybe TRBD2 (6 bases). From germline, CDR1 is SGHTA and CDR2 FQGNSA. This CDR3 is built from 15 residues. The CDR3 spells CARSLVGGMQETQYF. The CDR3 coding sequence is TGTGCCAGGAGCTTAGTAGGCGGGATGCAAGAGACCCAGTACTTC.

This chain uses TRBV20-1 with TRBJ2-1; D call uncertain. The CDR3 has 14 amino acids. The V and J ends lost 6 bases and 8 bases respectively, with 20 bases between them. The germline V gene encodes CDR1 DFQATT and CDR2 SNEGSKA (reference sequence). CDR3 coding DNA: TGCAGTGCCGTGGAGTACGCGCATGGCGATGAGCAGTTCTTC. It translates to CSAVEYAHGDEQFF.

The V and J genes are TRBV7-2 and TRBJ1-4; D remains unclear. V lost 4 bases and J 7 bases, leaving 13 bases between the germline ends. Germline V gives CDR1 SGHTA, CDR2 FQGNSA. The CDR3 loop spans 14 amino acids. The CDR3 loop is CASSSKQRGEKLFF. In DNA, the CDR3 is TGTGCCAGCAGCTCCAAGCAGAGAGGTGAAAAACTGTTTTTT.

This clonotype was recorded at least ten times. This chain uses TRBV20-1 with TRBJ2-1, with D perhaps matching TRBD2 (5 bases). This CDR3 comprises 11 residues. V lost 8 bases to trimming and J lost 0 bases, with 5 bases between them. Germline values: CDR1 DFQATT, CDR2 SNEGSKA (reference sequence). The CDR3 DNA reads TGCAGTCGGGGCTCCTACAATGAGCAGTTCTTC. Translation: CSRGSYNEQFF.

The rearrangement links TRBV7-8 to TRBJ1-5; 10 bases map to TRBD1. J lost 10 bases, V lost 5 bases, and 5 bases had no gene match. Germline V gene sequence: CDR1 SGHVS, CDR2 FQNEAQ. CDR3 length: 13 residues. As DNA, the CDR3 is TGTGCCAGCAGCGTCGGGACAGGGGCTCCCCAGCATTTT. Translation gives CASSVGTGAPQHF.

This clonotype was picked up a small number of times. The chain recombines TRBV19 with TRBJ2-6; a weak D match, TRBD1 (5 bases). V was cut by 1 base and J by 0 bases, with 10 bases left in between. Germline V lookup: CDR1 LNHDA, CDR2 SQIVND (reference sequence). The CDR3 has 17 residues. The CDR3 DNA sequence: TGTGCCAGTAGTATAGTGTACAGGAGCTCTGGGGCCAACGTCCTGACTTTC. Protein: CASSIVYRSSGANVLTF.

In this sample, this clonotype turned up many times. The rearrangement links TRBV4-3 to TRBJ2-7; no definite D call. The CDR3 runs to 13 residues. Germline CDR1 LGHNA, CDR2 YSLEER. V lost 0 bases and J 6 bases, leaving 9 bases between the germline ends. CDR3 DNA: TGCGCCAGCAGCCAAGATGGCAGTACCGAGCAGTACTTC. Residues: CASSQDGSTEQYF.

The CDR3: CSAPGQGVGKTQYF. In DNA form, the CDR3 reads TGCAGTGCTCCCGGGCAGGGGGTCGGAAAGACCCAGTACTTC. The rearrangement uses TRBV20-1 and TRBJ2-5; 7 bases agree with TRBD1. Germline V CDR1 and CDR2: DFQATT, SNEGSKA (reference sequence). CDR3 length: 14 residues. The J segment lost 6 bases and the V segment lost 5 bases, leaving 12 bases of the junction unmatched.

The V call is TRBV2, the J call TRBJ2-1, with D perhaps matching TRBD2 (5 bases). Germline CDR1 SNHLY, CDR2 FYNNEI. CDR3 length: 15 residues. Between the trimmed V and J ends, which lost 7 bases and 8 bases, there was a span of 21 bases. The CDR3 bases are TGTGCCAGCACCTCTTCCGGGAACGATAGGGATGAGCAGTTCTTC. Protein product: CASTSSGNDRDEQFF.

The chain links TRBV7-6 to TRBJ2-3; no clear D gene. V lost 0 bases to trimming and J lost 7 bases, with 17 bases between them. The CDR3 has 16 amino acids. The germline CDR1 and CDR2 sequences are SGHVS and FNYEAQ. The chain's CDR3 is CASSLASGDPRNTQYF. CDR3 nucleotide sequence: TGTGCCAGCAGCTTAGCTTCTGGCGATCCCAGAAATACGCAGTATTTT.